Below are 29 T cell receptor beta chains sequenced from a single sample in a study of blood T cell repertoires in COVID-19 (dated by TCRdb to 2018 to 2020). The protocol used for the library was the immunoSEQ multiplex PCR assay. TCRdb re-hosts the immuneACCESS table, in-frame sequences only. Its copies lack some clones; in the studies checked, an unresolved V gene accounts for under half of them, and the cause for the rest is not known. A total of some 120,000 clones appear in this sample, approximately 85% of them only once. The ten top clones hold 27% of the sample. Sequenced: peripheral blood. These receptor sequences come from an elderly woman with acute or convalescent COVID-19.

The gene calls are TRBV12-3 or TRBV12-4 and TRBJ2-7, with 10 bases lining up with TRBD2. V dropped 8 bases and J dropped 2; count of bases not matched to a gene: 3. The CDR3 is made up of 13 amino acids. The CDR3 spells CASVAGGTYEQYF. The CDR3 DNA sequence: TGTGCCAGCGTAGCGGGGGGAACCTACGAGCAGTACTTC.

This clone was picked up a small number of times. The chain couples TRBV5-4 to TRBJ1-1, with no clear D. CDR1 and CDR2 (germline): SGHNT, YYREEE (reference sequence). The ends were cut back, 0 bases at V and 0 bases at J, with 9 bases in the middle. The CDR3 covers 15 residues. This CDR3 reads CASSLGGSMNTEAFF. The CDR3 DNA sequence: TGTGCCAGCAGCTTGGGCGGCAGCATGAACACTGAAGCTTTCTTT.

The V gene is TRBV19, the J gene TRBJ2-1, with 11 bases aligning to TRBD2. The CDR3 is 18 amino acids. Germline V CDR1 and CDR2: LNHDA, SQIVND (reference sequence). Trimming took 5 bases from V and 4 from J; bases not matched to a gene: 13. The CDR3 loop is CASSPQSPGLAEYNEQFF. CDR3 DNA: TGTGCCAGTAGTCCTCAATCGCCGGGACTAGCGGAATACAATGAGCAGTTCTTC.

V gene TRBV5-1 combines with J gene TRBJ2-7, with 9 bases identical to TRBD1. The CDR3 runs 15 residues. Losses at the gene ends were 4 bases for V and 2 bases for J; bases not matched to a gene: 7. The germline gives CDR1 SGHRS, CDR2 YFSETQ. The CDR3 DNA reads as TGCGCCAGCAGCCTACTGGGACAGGGACCCTACGAGCAGTACTTC. This gives the protein CASSLLGQGPYEQYF.

V usage is TRBV9 and J usage is TRBJ1-5; no firm D call. This CDR3 region has 13 residues. V lost 0 bases and J lost 6, with 7 bases in between. Germline assignment: CDR1 SGDLS and CDR2 YYNGEE. The CDR3 nucleotides are TGTGCCAGCAGCGTAGCTGAGGGTCAGCCCCAGCATTTT. Translation: CASSVAEGQPQHF. The full variable domain, in which reference TRBV9 and TRBJ1-5 provide the parts outside the CDR3, is DSGVTQTPKHLITATGQRVTLRCSPRSGDLSVYWYQQSLDQGLQFLIQYYNGEERAKGNILERFSAQQFPDLHSELNLSSLELGDSALYFCASSVAEGQPQHFGDGTRLSIL.

The chain couples TRBV6-5 to TRBJ1-1; D gene uncertain. The germline CDR1 and CDR2 sequences are MNHEY and SVGAGI. This CDR3 contains 12 residues. Trimming stripped 5 bases from V and 5 bases from J, with 9 bases between. The CDR3 bases are TGTGCCAGCAGTCCTAGCAGGACTGAAGCTTTCTTT. Translation: CASSPSRTEAFF.

The genes are TRBV28 and TRBJ1-6, with TRBD1 matching over 7 bases. The CDR3 is 18 amino acids. Germline assignment: CDR1 MDHEN and CDR2 SYDVKM. Germline trimming cut 5 bases from V and 6 bases from J; bases unmatched to any gene: 16. The CDR3 DNA follows: TGTGCCAGCAGTCTATCTTTCCTCAACAGGGGCAGTAATTCACCCCTCCACTTT. Its protein product is CASSLSFLNRGSNSPLHF.

This chain connects TRBV24-1 to TRBJ2-1, with 8 nucleotides matching TRBD1. The CDR3 extends over 13 amino acids. Trimming took 3 bases from V and 12 from J; bases not matched to a gene: 6. The germline CDR1 and CDR2 sequences are KGHDR and SFDVKD. The CDR3 region is CATSDPGQGGQFF. CDR3 DNA: TGTGCCACCAGTGATCCCGGACAGGGCGGGCAGTTCTTC.

This chain uses TRBV3-1 (or the pseudogene TRBV3-2) with TRBJ2-3, with a possible D match to TRBD2 (6 bases). The CDR3 consists of 15 residues. Trimming left V 3 bases short and J 4 bases short, with 14 bases between. Germline-derived CDR1 and CDR2 are LGHDT and YNNKEL (reference sequence). CDR3 nucleotides: TGTGCCAGCAGCCACCTCACTAGCTTAGCAGATACGCAGTATTTT. Protein product: CASSHLTSLADTQYF.

This chain uses TRBV5-1 with TRBJ2-5; a weak D match, TRBD1 (5 bases). The CDR3 sequence is 14 residues long. Per germline, CDR1 SGHRS and CDR2 YFSETQ. Trimming took 2 bases from V and 3 from J, leaving 11 bases between them. The CDR3 DNA reads as TGCGCCAGCAGCTTTTTTGGCAGGGAAGAGACCCAGTACTTC. Protein: CASSFFGREETQYF.

V and J are TRBV6-6 and TRBJ1-5, with D maybe TRBD1 (5 bases). The CDR3 consists of 16 residues. CDR1 is MNHNY, CDR2 SVGAGI, per germline (reference sequence). Trimming removed 7 bases at V and 5 bases at J, with 21 bases between. CDR3 protein: CASTKGSSVTHQPQHF. For the CDR3, the DNA is TGTGCCAGCACCAAGGGGTCGTCGGTCACCCATCAGCCCCAGCATTTT.

The genes are TRBV10-3 and TRBJ1-2, with D possibly being TRBD1 (6 bases). Between the trimmed V and J ends, which lost 0 bases and 4 bases, there was a span of 15 bases. CDR1 and CDR2 from the germline V gene are ENHRY and SYGVKD. This CDR3 has 16 residues. This CDR3 is CAISESIRQDLYGYTF. The CDR3, as DNA: TGTGCCATCAGTGAGTCGATACGACAGGACCTCTATGGCTACACCTTC.

The chain joins TRBV10-3 to TRBJ1-2; 7 bases are a match to TRBD1. The V segment lost 1 base and the J segment 4 bases; nucleotides outside the gene matches: 6. Germline V gene data show CDR1 as ENHRY and CDR2 as SYGVKD. This CDR3 has 15 amino acids. The CDR3 spells CAISELAGGGYGYTF. CDR3 sequence (DNA): TGTGCCATCAGTGAGTTGGCAGGGGGTGGCTATGGCTACACCTTC.

The J gene is TRBJ1-1, the V gene TRBV13; tentatively, D is TRBD1 (5 bases). Between the trimmed V and J ends, which lost 2 bases and 1 base, there was a span of 17 bases. This CDR3 is built from 17 residues. Germline values: CDR1 PRHDT, CDR2 FYEKMQ (reference sequence). This chain's CDR3 is CASSLNRGGRWNTEAFF. CDR3 sequence (DNA): TGTGCCAGCAGCTTAAACCGGGGGGGAAGGTGGAACACTGAAGCTTTCTTT.

The genes are TRBV12-1 and TRBJ2-5; the D call TRBD1 from the table was never checked on the DNA. TRBV12-1 is deemed a pseudogene. This CDR3 comprises 18 residues. The chain's CDR3 is CASTLCRGRFELGETQYF. The DNA of the CDR3 is TGTGCCAGCACCCTTTGTAGGGGCAGGTTTGAGTTAGGAGAGACCCAGTACTTC.

The J gene is TRBJ2-3, the V gene TRBV6-5; D is perhaps TRBD2 (5 bases). The CDR3 sequence is 15 residues long. V was pared by 6 bases and J by 0 bases, with 13 bases between. Germline V gene sequence: CDR1 MNHEY, CDR2 SVGAGI. The CDR3 DNA is TGTGCCAGCAGAGGACTGACGGCTAGCACAGATACGCAGTATTTT. Encoded protein: CASRGLTASTDTQYF.

This clone was seen a few times. This chain joins TRBV11-1 and TRBJ1-1, with D perhaps TRBD1 (6 bases). V was pared by 3 bases and J by 6 bases, with 14 bases between. Looked up from germline, CDR1 is SGHAT and CDR2 is FQDESV (reference sequence). The CDR3 has 14 amino acids. The CDR3 nucleotides read TGTGCCAGCAGCTTGACCAGGGGTAAGTCTGAAGCTTTCTTT. It encodes CASSLTRGKSEAFF.

The chain employs TRBV15 and TRBJ1-3; D is uncertain. CDR3 length: 12 residues. The germline V and J ends were trimmed by 5 bases and 1 base, with 3 bases remaining between them. CDR1 is LNHNV and CDR2 is YYDKDF in the germline V gene (reference sequence). The CDR3 bases are TGTGCCACCAGCTTATCTGGAAACACCATATATTTT. Protein sequence: CATSLSGNTIYF.

The chain couples TRBV3-1 (or the pseudogene TRBV3-2) to TRBJ2-2; D is unclear. The CDR3 extends over 14 amino acids. Germline V lookup: CDR1 LGHDT, CDR2 YNNKEL (reference sequence). V was shortened by 4 bases and J by 4 bases, with 10 bases between the two germline ends. The CDR3 here is CASSRSLSTGELFF. CDR3 DNA: TGTGCCAGCAGCCGAAGCTTGTCCACCGGGGAGCTGTTTTTT.

This clone was found once. The V and J genes are TRBV7-9 and TRBJ2-7; D perhaps matches TRBD2 (5 bases). This CDR3 is 12 amino acids long. Trimming took 2 bases from V and 5 from J, leaving 7 bases between them. Germline-derived CDR1 and CDR2 are SEHNR and FQNEAQ (reference sequence). CDR3 coding DNA: TGTGCCAGCAGCTTAATGGGAGACGAGCAGTACGTC. Translation: CASSLMGDEQYV.

As DNA, the CDR3 is TGCGCCAGCAGCACCGGGACAGGGACCACTAATGAAAAACTGTTTTTT. Translating it yields CASSTGTGTTNEKLFF. The chain combines TRBV5-1 with TRBJ1-4; 9 positions agree with TRBD1. The CDR3 runs 16 residues. Germline CDR1 and CDR2: SGHRS and YFSETQ. V lost 4 bases, J lost 2 bases, and 6 bases stayed unmatched.

The CDR3 DNA is TGCGCCAGCAGTGGGGACAGGAGGCCGATGAACACTGAAGCTTTCTTT. Its translation is CASSGDRRPMNTEAFF. The rearrangement uses TRBV10-2 and TRBJ1-1, with 8 bases that match TRBD1. The CDR3 has 16 residues. Trimming took 4 bases from V and 0 from J; bases not matched to a gene: 7. CDR1 is WSHSY and CDR2 is SAAADI in the germline V gene.

This chain uses TRBV5-6 with TRBJ1-4, with TRBD1 matching over 10 bases. Per the germline V gene, CDR1 is SGHDT and CDR2 is YYEEEE. V dropped 4 bases and J dropped 7; count of bases not matched to a gene: 13. This CDR3 is built from 17 residues. CDR3 nucleotide sequence: TGTGCCAGCAGCCTGATCCCGGGACAGGGGAAGGGTGAAAAACTGTTTTTT. It translates to CASSLIPGQGKGEKLFF.

V usage is TRBV7-3 and J usage is TRBJ2-1; 10 bases are shared with TRBD2. The CDR3 has 15 residues. Trimming took 5 bases from V and 3 from J; bases not matched to a gene: 4. Germline V gene lookup returns CDR1 SGHTA and CDR2 FQGTGA. The CDR3 nucleotides are TGTGCCAGCAGCACTCAGCGGGGGGGCTACAATGAGCAGTTCTTC. Its protein is CASSTQRGGYNEQFF.

This chain connects TRBV4-1 to TRBJ1-6; the D gene is possibly TRBD1 (5 bases). CDR3 length: 16 amino acids. From germline, CDR1 is MGHRA and CDR2 YSYEKL. V dropped 8 bases and J dropped 0 bases, with 14 bases sitting between them. CDR3 DNA sequence: TGCGCCAGCGCGACAGCGTCCAGCTCCTATAATTCACCCCTCCACTTT. Translating it yields CASATASSSYNSPLHF.

The chain joins TRBV27 to TRBJ1-6; D not certain. The CDR3 sequence is 14 residues long. The V end lost 7 bases, the J end lost 8 bases, and 15 bases lay between the germline ends. The germline V gene has CDR1 MNHEY and CDR2 SMNVEV (reference sequence). The CDR3 here is CASKGAVWDSPLHF. The CDR3 DNA follows: TGTGCCAGCAAGGGAGCAGTCTGGGATTCACCCCTCCACTTT.

The V gene is TRBV29-1, the J gene TRBJ1-1; TRBD1 aligns across 10 bases. Looked up from germline, CDR1 is SQVTM and CDR2 is ANQGSEA. The CDR3 covers 12 residues. Losses at the gene ends were 7 bases for V and 3 bases for J; bases not matched to a gene: 2. CDR3 protein: CSADRGHTEAFF. The CDR3 bases are TGCAGCGCCGACAGGGGGCACACTGAAGCTTTCTTT.

Note on this clone: The same CDR3 can be traced to other DNA sequences in this sample. As DNA, the CDR3 is TGTGCCAGCAGCGTAGGGACAGGCTCATACAATGAGCAGTTCTTC. Its translation is CASSVGTGSYNEQFF. The chain has TRBV9 and TRBJ2-1; 7 bases are a match to TRBD1. J was trimmed by 4 bases and V by 0 bases; bases with no gene match: 4. Germline loops: CDR1 SGDLS, CDR2 YYNGEE. The CDR3 has 15 residues.

The rearrangement uses TRBV6-6 and TRBJ1-1; tentatively, D is TRBD1 (6 bases). The V gene lost 6 bases and the J gene lost 1 base, with 18 bases spanning the gap. Germline V gene sequence: CDR1 MNHNY, CDR2 SVGAGI (reference sequence). This CDR3 has 16 amino acids. The CDR3 DNA reads TGTGCCAGCAGAATAGGTGGGGGCCGAGGGAACACTGAAGCTTTCTTT. Amino acid sequence: CASRIGGGRGNTEAFF.